A single T cell receptor (beta chain) is shown here with its context. Its antigen is not known. This specimen belongs to a study of blood T cells in healthy people across ages. CDR1 and CDR2 from the germline V gene are KGHSH and LQKENI. The CDR3 consists of 17 residues. Whole-study results and caveats: The unknown donor CMV status may have confounded expanded clonotype changes. Percentage of naive T cells showed a strong correlation with TCR beta diversity.

Primed by a sample-barcoded 5' primer and a J-beta primer mix, a second PCR proceeded for 7 to 11 cycles. Sequencing yielded, for each sample, at least 3 million paired-end reads carrying CDR3. TCRdb used MiXCR to reprocess the 5' RACE reads, holding one entry per CDR3 protein. The repertoire consists of 700,000 to 850,000 distinct CDR3 sequences, with roughly 40% occurring once and the leading ten covering over 10%. This sequence joins TRBV18 and TRBJ2-4; D is perhaps TRBD2 (5 bases). The J call is doubtful: the DNA matches TRBJ2-7 better. Sequenced material: blood. The sequence was obtained from a man between 18 and 35 years old in good health. CDR3 loop: CASSPSGGHSGEDEQYF. Written as DNA, the CDR3 is TGTGCCAGCTCACCCAGCGGCGGTCACAGTGGCGAGGACGAGCAGTACTTC.